This TCR beta chain was obtained from a study of blood T cell repertoires in COVID-19. Across the study: The study drew acute and convalescent COVID-19 samples from the United States, Italy and Spain. PBMCs, B-cell-depleted T cells, or T cells provided the cDNA or gDNA that made up the material.

Original processing notes: Scientists estimated how many nucleated cells there were by amplifying reference gene primers. Method: immunoSEQ multiplex PCR; TCRdb's copy keeps in-frame clones and lacks some. Clonal size and the V and J genes are those of that table, whereas D and trimming came from the DNA. The sample carries about 99,000 clones, roughly 81% recorded once. Followed over time, Seattle patients had been enrolled while infection was active. V dropped 3 bases and J dropped 1 base, with 16 bases sitting between them. The germline V gene has CDR1 MDHEN and CDR2 SYDVKM. This CDR3 has 16 amino acids.

The sequence came from an older man with COVID-19, enrolled during active disease. The source material was peripheral blood. This chain joins TRBV28 and TRBJ2-7, with D perhaps matching TRBD2 (6 bases). The CDR3 DNA follows: TGTGCCAGCAGTTTTCGGTTCGGTAGCGGTTCCTACGAGCAGTACTTC. Its protein is CASSFRFGSGSYEQYF.